What follows is one T cell receptor (beta chain) and its context. Its matching antigen is unknown. The V gene's germline CDR1 is PRHDT and CDR2 FYEKMQ (reference sequence). CDR3 length: 14 residues. The V end lost 5 bases, the J end lost 5 bases, and 15 bases lay between the germline ends. The sample is drawn from a study of cytomegalovirus exposure and HLA in healthy donors. Study outcomes and limitations: Indistinguishable V segments, including TRBV6-2 and TRBV6-3, were excluded. In terms of immune exposure information, only CMV serostatus was available. Follow-up analysis later connected one missense variant in DCLRE1C with trimming of TCR beta V- and J-genes.

With 60 Vbeta and 13 Jbeta primers, the PCR was carried out. Some clones are missing from TCRdb's copy, which holds only in-frame ones; the method was immunoSEQ multiplex PCR. The record lists 80,000 to 100,000 clones, of which the ten most abundant hold 15% to 19%. Sequenced input: PBMCs. The chain links TRBV13 to TRBJ1-2; the D gene is possibly TRBD1 (5 bases). The sequence was obtained from a man in his forties or fifties in good health and CMV-seropositive. DNA of the CDR3: TGTGCCAGCAGCCTACGGGGACTGCCATATGGCTACACCTTC. Translated: CASSLRGLPYGYTF. The full variable domain, with the rest looked up from reference TRBV13 and TRBJ1-2, is AAGVIQSPRHLIKEKRETATLKCYPIPRHDTVYWYQQGPGQDPQFLISFYEKMQSDKGSIPDRFSAQQFSDYHSELNMSSLELGDSALYFCASSLRGLPYGYTFGSGTRLTVV.